This T cell receptor beta chain is from a study of cytomegalovirus exposure and HLA in healthy donors. Study results and caveats: Accurate predictions that matched the HLA-A and HLA-B alleles of most subjects were reportedly made from TCR beta sequences.

As concerns this clone: Its antigen is currently unknown.

With 60 Vbeta and 13 Jbeta primers, the PCR was carried out. Clones were read by immunoSEQ multiplex PCR, and TCRdb kept only the in-frame ones, dropping some. The table for this sample gives tens of thousands of clones. Sequencing was performed on PBMCs. The TCR was taken from a man aged 45-65 years in good health and CMV-seropositive.

This chain's CDR3 is CASSRGVLRSYNEQFF. As DNA, the CDR3 is TGTGCCAGCAGCCGCGGCGTGCTCCGCTCCTACAATGAGCAGTTCTTC. This chain connects TRBV7-2 to TRBJ2-1; D gene unclear. Germline CDR1 SGHTA, CDR2 FQGNSA. This CDR3 is built from 16 residues. V dropped 5 bases and J dropped 0 bases, with 14 bases sitting between them.